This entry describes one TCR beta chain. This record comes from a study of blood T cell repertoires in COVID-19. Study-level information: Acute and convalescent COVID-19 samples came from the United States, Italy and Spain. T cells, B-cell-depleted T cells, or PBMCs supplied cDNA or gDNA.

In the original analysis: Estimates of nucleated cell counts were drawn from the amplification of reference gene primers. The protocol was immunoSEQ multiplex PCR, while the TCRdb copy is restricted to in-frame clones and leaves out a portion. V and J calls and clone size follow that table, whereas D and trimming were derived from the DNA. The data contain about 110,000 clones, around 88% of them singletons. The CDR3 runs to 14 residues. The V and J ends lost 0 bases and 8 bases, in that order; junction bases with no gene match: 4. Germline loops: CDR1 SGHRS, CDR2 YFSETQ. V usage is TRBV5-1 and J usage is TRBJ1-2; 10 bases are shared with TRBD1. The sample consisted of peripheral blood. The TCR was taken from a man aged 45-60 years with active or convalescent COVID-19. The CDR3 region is CASSLGDRGHGYTF. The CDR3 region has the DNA TGCGCCAGCAGCTTGGGGGACAGGGGACACGGCTACACCTTC.